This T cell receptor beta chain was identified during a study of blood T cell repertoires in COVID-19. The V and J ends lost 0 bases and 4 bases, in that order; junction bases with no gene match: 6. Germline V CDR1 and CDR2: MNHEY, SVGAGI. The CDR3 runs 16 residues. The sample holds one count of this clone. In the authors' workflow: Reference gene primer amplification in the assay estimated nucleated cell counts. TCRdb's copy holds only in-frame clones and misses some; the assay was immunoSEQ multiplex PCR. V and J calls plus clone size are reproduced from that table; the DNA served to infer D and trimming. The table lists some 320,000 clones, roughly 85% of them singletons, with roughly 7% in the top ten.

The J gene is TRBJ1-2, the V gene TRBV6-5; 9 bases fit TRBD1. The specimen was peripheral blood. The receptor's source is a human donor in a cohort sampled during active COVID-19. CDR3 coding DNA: TGTGCCAGCAGTTACTCGGGACAGGGTAGATTCTATGGCTACACCTTC. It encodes CASSYSGQGRFYGYTF.